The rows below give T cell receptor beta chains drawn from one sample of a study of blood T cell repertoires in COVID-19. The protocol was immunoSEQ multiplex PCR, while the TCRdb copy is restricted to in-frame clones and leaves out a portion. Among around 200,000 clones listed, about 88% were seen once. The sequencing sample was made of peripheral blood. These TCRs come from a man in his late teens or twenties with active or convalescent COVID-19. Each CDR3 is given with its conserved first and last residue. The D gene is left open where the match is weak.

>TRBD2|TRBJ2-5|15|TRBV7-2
TGTGCCAGCAGCTTAGGTTGGCGGGAGTGGGAGACCCAGTACTTC
CASSLGWREWETQYF
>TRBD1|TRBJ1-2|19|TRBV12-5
TGTGCTAGTGGTTTGGGATATTGGGACAGGGGGCAGGCTAACTATGGCTACACCTTC
CASGLGYWDRGQANYGYTF
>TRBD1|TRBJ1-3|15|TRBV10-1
TGCGCCAGCAGTACGGACAGGAGCTCTGGAAACACCATATATTTT
CASSTDRSSGNTIYF
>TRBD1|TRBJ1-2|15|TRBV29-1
TGCAGCGTTTGGACACGGGACAGGGGAAACTATGGCTACACCTTC
CSVWTRDRGNYGYTF
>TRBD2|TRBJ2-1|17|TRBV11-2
TGTGCCAGCAGCTTAACAATCACTAGCGCATCCTACAATGAGCAGTTCTTC
CASSLTITSASYNEQFF
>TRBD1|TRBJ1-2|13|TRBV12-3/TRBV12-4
TGTGCCAGCACCGACAGGGTTAGCGGTGGCTACACCTTC
CASTDRVSGGYTF
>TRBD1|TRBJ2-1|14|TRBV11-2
TGTGCCAGCAGCTTGTCGGGACAGGGGGTCGGGCAGTTCTTC
CASSLSGQGVGQFF
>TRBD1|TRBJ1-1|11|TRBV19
TGTGCCACTGACAGGGGCACTGAAGCTTTCTTT
CATDRGTEAFF
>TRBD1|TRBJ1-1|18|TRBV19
TGTGCCAGTAGTCCTCGGACAGGGGGCGCTTCGTTGGACACTGAAGCTTTCTTT
CASSPRTGGASLDTEAFF
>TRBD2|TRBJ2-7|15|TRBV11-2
TGTGCCAGCAGACAAAGCGGGAGCCTGTCCTACGAGCAGTACTTC
CASRQSGSLSYEQYF